The sequence of this TCR beta chain was determined in a study of blood T cells in healthy people across ages. The study, taken as a whole, reports: There were more naive CD4+ cells and higher diversity in long-lived donors than in aged donors.

In regard to this clonotype: Its target is unknown.

PCR was performed a second time for about 7 to 11 cycles using a sample-barcoded 5' primer and a J-beta primer mix. A tag from a template-switch adaptor with 12 random nucleotides marked each cDNA molecule. TCRdb processed the 5' RACE reads anew with MiXCR; each CDR3 protein has one entry. The sample yields roughly 800,000 distinct CDR3 sequences, roughly 35% seen once. The origin of this receptor is a man between 18 and 35 years old in good health. What was sequenced was blood.

CDR3 sequence: CASSLLWQGLTDTQYF. In nucleotides, the CDR3 is TGCGCCAGCAGCCTCCTCTGGCAGGGGCTCACAGATACGCAGTATTTT. V is TRBV4-1 and J is TRBJ2-3; possible D gene TRBD1, 6 bases. The CDR3 extends over 16 amino acids. CDR1 is MGHRA and CDR2 is YSYEKL in the germline V gene. The ends were cut back, 4 bases at V and 2 bases at J, with 16 bases in the middle.